This T cell receptor (beta chain) is from a study of blood T cells in healthy people across ages. Study-level points and caveats: It was not known whether donors were CMV positive (a possible confounder of expanded clonotype changes).

CDR3 length: 13 residues. V shed 2 bases and J shed 2 bases, with 7 bases lying between them. In germline, CDR1 is DFQATT, CDR2 SNEGSKA (reference sequence). Then a second PCR, running roughly 7 to 11 cycles, was carried out with a sample-barcoded 5' primer and a J-beta primer mix. MiXCR, applied by TCRdb to the 5' RACE reads, yields one record per CDR3 protein. The sample yields roughly 560,000 distinct CDR3 sequences, 24% seen once. This clonotype was counted at least ten times. What it recognizes is unknown. The same sample was also used in a study of T cells of mothers and their children.

Sequenced: blood. The chain combines TRBV20-1 with TRBJ2-1; D unclear. The clonotype originates from a boy younger than 18 in good health. CDR3 sequence: CSARTGPYNEQFF. CDR3 DNA sequence: TGCAGTGCTAGAACCGGTCCCTACAATGAGCAGTTCTTC.